What follows are 6 T cell receptor beta chains derived from one specimen sequenced in a study of blood T cell repertoires in COVID-19. Clones were sequenced by immunoSEQ multiplex PCR, and TCRdb holds only the in-frame ones, with some missing. The repertoire holds about 400,000 clones, with just under 90% as singletons. The material sequenced was PBMCs or T cells enriched from blood (not recorded which). The receptors derive from a woman in her fifties or sixties who had recovered from COVID-19.

As to this clone: Given the absence of the conserved phenylalanine or tryptophan at the CDR3 end, a read error is likely. The chain has TRBV4-1 and TRBJ1-2, with 11 bases identical to TRBD1. This CDR3 region has 17 residues. The V gene's germline CDR1 is MGHRA and CDR2 YSYEKL. V shed 0 bases and J 6 bases; nucleotides not matched to a gene: 9. As DNA, the CDR3 is TGCGCCAGCAGCCAAGAATTAGTCGGGACAGGGGGGGATGGCTACACCCTC. Protein sequence: CASSQELVGTGGDGYTL.

The chain joins TRBV2 to TRBJ1-2, with D perhaps matching TRBD1 (5 bases). The CDR3 length is 14 residues. Germline V gene lookup returns CDR1 SNHLY and CDR2 FYNNEI. V lost 8 bases and J 8 bases, leaving 21 bases between the germline ends. The CDR3 here is CASLLLSQGFGYTF. In DNA, the CDR3 is TGTGCCAGCTTACTCCTTTCTCAGGGCTTCGGCTACACCTTC.

The chain recombines TRBV6-5 with TRBJ2-7; a weak D match, TRBD2 (5 bases). Trimming took 5 bases from V and 5 from J, leaving 19 bases between them. Germline loops: CDR1 MNHEY, CDR2 SVGAGI. This CDR3 comprises 15 residues. Here the CDR3 reads CASSKLGLGENEQYF. The CDR3 DNA follows: TGTGCCAGCAGTAAACTCGGACTTGGAGAAAACGAGCAGTACTTC.

This chain links TRBV7-8 with TRBJ1-1; 7 bases align to TRBD1. The CDR3 has 17 amino acids. Germline CDR1 reads SGHVS; CDR2 reads FQNEAQ. Germline trimming cut 1 base from V and 4 bases from J; bases unmatched to any gene: 12. The CDR3 nucleotides are TGTGCCAGCAGCTTAGGGAGCGCAGGGGGTAGGAGCACTGAAGCTTTCTTT. Its protein is CASSLGSAGGRSTEAFF.

The gene calls are TRBV19 and TRBJ1-3; D not resolved. CDR3 length: 15 amino acids. Germline CDR1 reads LNHDA; CDR2 reads SQIVND (reference sequence). The V end was cut by 5 bases, the J end by 0 bases, with 11 bases between. CDR3 sequence reads: CASSLDTYSGNTIYF. The CDR3 DNA is TGTGCCAGTAGTCTTGACACGTACTCTGGAAACACCATATATTTT.

The rearrangement joins TRBV7-6 to TRBJ2-3, with TRBD2 matching 15 bases. Germline CDR1 and CDR2: SGHVS and FNYEAQ. The CDR3 is 20 residues long. J was trimmed by 6 bases and V by 2 bases; bases with no gene match: 15. The DNA of the CDR3 is TGTGCCAGCAGCTTAAAAGCATCAGGACTAGCGGGGGGGCAATCTGATACGCAGTATTTT. Its translation: CASSLKASGLAGGQSDTQYF.